Detailed here is one T cell receptor beta chain. The antigen is not known. Profiled with immunoSEQ multiplex PCR; TCRdb holds only in-frame clones, not every one. The sample lists about 20,000 clones, 95% to 99% seen once, with approximately 0.16% in the top ten. This sample was included in a study of T cells after posttransplantation cyclophosphamide. Findings and limits, study-wide: Donor-recipient repertoire similarity was low at 1-2 months, rising over year one. After PTCy, TRB diversity resembled that of CNI/methotrexate controls. Blood and skin or GI T cell repertoires showed limited TRB overlap.

This CDR3 is 15 amino acids long. Germline V gene sequence: CDR1 MGHDK, CDR2 SYGVNS. Trimming removed 1 base from V and 6 bases from J; junction bases left unmatched: 6. The naive gate required viable CD3+CD4+ or CD3+CD8+ cells with CCR7+CD45RA+CD45RO-CD95-CD27+CD28+ phenotype. This TCR was recovered from a man aged 35 to 55 in good health, CMV-negative, and a related stem cell transplant donor. V gene TRBV25-1 combines with J gene TRBJ1-2, with 9 positions matching TRBD1. Material for sequencing was naive CD4+ T cells sorted from PBMCs. The CDR3 DNA follows: TGTGCCAGCAGTGAATTTATCAGGGACAGGGATGGCTACACCTTC. This codes for CASSEFIRDRDGYTF.